The 19 T cell receptor beta chains in this list originate from one sample, sequenced in a study of blood T cell repertoires in COVID-19. The table came from immunoSEQ multiplex PCR; TCRdb's copy has only in-frame clones and leaves some out. The sample includes approximately 210,000 clones, over 75% of them seen just once. Sequencing was done on a sample of PBMCs or T cells enriched from blood (not recorded which). Every receptor here comes from a man aged 25-45 years in a cohort exposed to, infected with or recovered from COVID-19 (not recorded which).

V usage is TRBV7-2 and J usage is TRBJ2-3; 7 positions agree with TRBD2. The CDR3 covers 15 residues. CDR1 and CDR2 from the germline V gene are SGHTA and FQGNSA. Trimming at V came to 7 bases and at J to 1 base, leaving 8 bases not matched to a gene. CDR3 in amino acids: CASTLTLAGTDTQYF. The CDR3 region has the DNA TGTGCCAGCACCCTGACGCTAGCGGGCACAGATACGCAGTATTTT.

This clone turned up a few times. The chain combines TRBV3-1 (or the pseudogene TRBV3-2) with TRBJ2-1, with 7 bases aligning to TRBD2. This CDR3 region has 15 residues. The germline V gene encodes CDR1 LGHDT and CDR2 YNNKEL (reference sequence). Trimming took 1 base from V and 7 from J; bases not matched to a gene: 7. CDR3 sequence (DNA): TGTGCCAGCAGCCAAGTCGGGGGAGGGCTGAATGAGCAGTTCTTC. As protein: CASSQVGGGLNEQFF.

This clone was detected only once. The J gene is TRBJ2-7, the V gene TRBV13; D might be TRBD2 (5 bases). V shed 6 bases and J shed 5 bases, with 17 bases lying between them. The germline CDR1 and CDR2 sequences are PRHDT and FYEKMQ (reference sequence). The CDR3 totals 14 residues. The CDR3 protein is CASSLPTEGNEQYF. The DNA of the CDR3 is TGTGCCAGCAGTTTACCAACCGAGGGAAACGAGCAGTACTTC.

V usage is TRBV28 and J usage is TRBJ2-2; 7 bases fit TRBD1. This CDR3 has 16 amino acids. Germline trimming cut 3 bases from V and 3 bases from J; bases unmatched to any gene: 7. The V gene's germline CDR1 is MDHEN and CDR2 SYDVKM. The CDR3 region is CASSFSQRGHTGELFF. CDR3 in DNA: TGTGCCAGCAGTTTCTCCCAGAGGGGGCACACCGGGGAGCTGTTTTTT.

The J gene is TRBJ2-1, the V gene TRBV6-2 or TRBV6-3; D may be TRBD2 (6 bases). The CDR3 extends over 15 amino acids. Trimming pared 2 bases from V and 2 bases from J, leaving 10 bases between. CDR1 MNHEY and CDR2 SVGEGT come from the germline V gene. The CDR3 loop is CASSYGAGAYNEQFF. The DNA for the CDR3 is TGTGCCAGCAGTTACGGAGCGGGCGCCTACAATGAGCAGTTCTTC.

The rearrangement joins TRBV10-1 to TRBJ2-1, with 10 bases lining up with TRBD2. The germline gives CDR1 WNHNN, CDR2 SYGVQD (reference sequence). The CDR3 spans 16 residues. With 3 bases clipped from V and 4 bases from J, the junction kept 6 bases outside the gene matches. The DNA for the CDR3 is TGCGCCAGCAGTGATCGTTGGACTAGCGGTTACAATGAGCAGTTCTTC. Translated, it gives CASSDRWTSGYNEQFF.

The rearrangement links TRBV24-1 to TRBJ1-1, with D possibly being TRBD1 (6 bases). This CDR3 spans 12 amino acids. The ends were cut back, 4 bases at V and 11 bases at J, with 13 bases in the middle. The germline V gene encodes CDR1 KGHDR and CDR2 SFDVKD. The DNA of the CDR3 is TGTGCCACCAGTGAAACAGGGACCCGCGCTTTCTTT. It specifies CATSETGTRAFF.

The gene calls are TRBV11-3 and TRBJ2-2, with TRBD1 identical over 10 bases. CDR3 size: 16 residues. Germline-derived CDR1 and CDR2 are SGHNT and YENEEA. J lost 3 bases, V lost 4 bases, and 5 bases had no gene match. CDR3 region: CASSSGGTGDTGELFF. Written as DNA, the CDR3 is TGTGCCAGCAGCTCAGGGGGGACAGGGGACACCGGGGAGCTGTTTTTT. Together with reference TRBV11-3 and TRBJ2-2, the CDR3 gives the full variable domain: EAGVVQSPRYKIIEKKQPVAFWCNPISGHNTLYWYLQNLGQGPELLIRYENEEAVDDSQLPKDRFSAERLKGVDSTLKIQPAELGDSAVYLCASSSGGTGDTGELFFGEGSRLTVL.

The chain couples TRBV15 to TRBJ2-1, with a possible D match to TRBD2 (6 bases). CDR3 length: 17 residues. V was pared by 0 bases and J by 7 bases, with 19 bases between. The germline CDR1 and CDR2 sequences are LNHNV and YYDKDF (reference sequence). The CDR3 DNA reads TGTGCCACCAGCAGAGATTCCCCCGGGCCGGCGGGAAATGAGCAGTTCTTC. Protein: CATSRDSPGPAGNEQFF.

The chain has TRBV14 and TRBJ2-5; 9 positions agree with TRBD1. CDR1 is SGHDN, CDR2 FVKESK, per germline. The J segment lost 2 bases and the V segment lost 1 base, leaving 5 bases of the junction unmatched. CDR3 size: 16 residues. Written as DNA, the CDR3 is TGTGCCAGCAGCCAAGGCGGGACAGGGCTACAAGAGACCCAGTACTTC. This translates into CASSQGGTGLQETQYF. Based on the CDR3 plus reference TRBV14 and TRBJ2-5, the full variable domain is EAGVTQFPSHSVIEKGQTVTLRCDPISGHDNLYWYRRVMGKEIKFLLHFVKESKQDESGMPNNRFLAERTGGTYSTLKVQPAELEDSGVYFCASSQGGTGLQETQYFGPGTRLLVL.

This clone was found a few times. The chain employs TRBV11-1 and TRBJ2-7; 7 bases align to TRBD2. V lost 6 bases to trimming and J lost 0 bases; unmatched junction nucleotides: 5. CDR1 is SGHAT, CDR2 FQDESV, per germline (reference sequence). This CDR3 has 14 residues. The CDR3 loop reads CASRTGGSSYEQYF. The CDR3 coding sequence is TGTGCCAGCAGGACGGGGGGTAGCTCCTACGAGCAGTACTTC.

The chain joins TRBV5-1 to TRBJ1-1; 7 nucleotides match TRBD1. The germline V gene encodes CDR1 SGHRS and CDR2 YFSETQ. Losses at the gene ends were 3 bases for V and 1 base for J; bases not matched to a gene: 9. This CDR3 spans 16 amino acids. The DNA for the CDR3 is TGCGCCAGCAGCTCTTTTGGGGGACAGAGGAACACTGAAGCTTTCTTT. This translates into CASSSFGGQRNTEAFF.

The chain couples TRBV6-2 or TRBV6-3 to TRBJ1-5, with D unclear. V shed 5 bases and J shed 10 bases, with 9 bases lying between them. Germline V gene lookup returns CDR1 MNHEY and CDR2 SVGEGT. The CDR3 totals 11 residues. CDR3 sequence: CASSGVGPQHF. Here the CDR3 DNA reads TGTGCCAGCAGTGGAGTCGGCCCCCAGCATTTT.

A note on this clone: An end of the junction differs from the germline gene, which may be a read error. The J gene is TRBJ2-5, the V gene TRBV7-6; D not certain. The germline CDR1 and CDR2 sequences are SGHVS and FNYEAQ. The CDR3 extends over 15 amino acids. Written as DNA, the CDR3 is TGTGCCAGCAACTTAGGTGGTAACAACCAAGAGACCCAGTACTTC. This encodes CASNLGGNNQETQYF.

The chain carries TRBV5-1 and TRBJ2-7, with D tentatively TRBD2 (5 bases). From germline, CDR1 is SGHRS and CDR2 YFSETQ. Trimming stripped 0 bases from V and 6 bases from J, with 13 bases between. The CDR3 length is 14 residues. The CDR3 loop reads CASSLDGGFGEQYF. CDR3 nucleotides: TGCGCCAGCAGCTTGGACGGAGGCTTTGGCGAGCAGTACTTC.

The chain carries TRBV5-1 and TRBJ1-5, with 9 bases that match TRBD1. Germline CDR1 reads SGHRS; CDR2 reads YFSETQ. The CDR3 runs 16 residues. V lost 2 bases to trimming and J lost 0 bases; unmatched junction nucleotides: 3. The CDR3 spells CASSLTGGNSNQPQHF. The CDR3 region has the DNA TGCGCCAGCAGCTTAACAGGGGGCAATAGCAATCAGCCCCAGCATTTT.

The chain links TRBV10-3 to TRBJ1-2; 8 bases match TRBD1. This CDR3 has 14 residues. V lost 7 bases and J lost 1; bases outside the gene matches: 5. Germline V gene sequence: CDR1 ENHRY, CDR2 SYGVKD. CDR3 DNA: TGTGCCATCACCCCGACAGGGGTTAACTATGGCTACACCTTC. It yields the protein CAITPTGVNYGYTF.

The gene calls are TRBV5-6 and TRBJ1-2; maybe TRBD1 (6 bases). The germline V and J ends were trimmed by 0 bases and 0 bases, with 6 bases remaining between them. This CDR3 has 14 amino acids. Germline values: CDR1 SGHDT, CDR2 YYEEEE. The CDR3 sequence is CASSLDRANYGYTF. The CDR3 DNA is TGTGCCAGCAGCTTGGACAGGGCTAACTATGGCTACACCTTC.

J is TRBJ2-7 and V is TRBV15; TRBD1 agrees at 11 bases. Germline V gene lookup returns CDR1 LNHNV and CDR2 YYDKDF (reference sequence). V gave up 6 bases and J gave up 7 bases; unmatched junction bases: 11. The CDR3 loop spans 15 amino acids. CDR3 region: CATSAGDRGKWEQYF. The CDR3 bases are TGTGCCACCAGTGCCGGGGACAGGGGGAAGTGGGAGCAGTACTTC.